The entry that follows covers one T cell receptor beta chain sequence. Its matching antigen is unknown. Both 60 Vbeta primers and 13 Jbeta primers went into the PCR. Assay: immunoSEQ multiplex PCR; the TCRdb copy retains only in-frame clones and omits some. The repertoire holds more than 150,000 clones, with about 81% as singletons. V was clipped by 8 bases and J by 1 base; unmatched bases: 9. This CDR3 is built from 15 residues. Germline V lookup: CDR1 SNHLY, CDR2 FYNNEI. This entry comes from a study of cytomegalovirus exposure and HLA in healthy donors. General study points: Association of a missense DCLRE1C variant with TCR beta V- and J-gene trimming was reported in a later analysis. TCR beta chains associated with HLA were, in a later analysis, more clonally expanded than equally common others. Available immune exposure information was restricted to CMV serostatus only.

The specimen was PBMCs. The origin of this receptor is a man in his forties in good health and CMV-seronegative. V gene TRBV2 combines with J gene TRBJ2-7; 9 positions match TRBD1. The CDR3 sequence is CASGQGIVLSYEQYF. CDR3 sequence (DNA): TGTGCCAGCGGACAGGGGATCGTTTTATCCTACGAGCAGTACTTC. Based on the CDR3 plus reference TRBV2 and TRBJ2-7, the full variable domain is EPEVTQTPSHQVTQMGQEVILRCVPISNHLYFYWYRQILGQKVEFLVSFYNNEISEKSEIFDDQFSVERPDGSNFTLKIRSTKLEDSAMYFCASGQGIVLSYEQYFGPGTRLTVT.